A single sample is the source of the 26 T cell receptor beta chains below, sequenced in a study of CD8+CD57+ T cells in acquired aplastic anemia. The template used for profiling TCR beta VDJ and CDR3 was genomic DNA. Using its own MiXCR run on the reads, TCRdb lists one record per CDR3 protein. The sample records about 190,000 distinct CDR3 sequences, roughly half being singletons. Sequencing was performed on sorted CD4+, CD8+, or CD8+CD57+ T cells (not recorded which) from PBMCs. The receptors stem from a human donor in good health, serving as a control.

This rearrangement joins TRBV30 to TRBJ1-5; 10 bases are shared with TRBD1. This CDR3 has 15 residues. The ends lost 6 bases at V and 3 bases at J; junction bases unmatched: 8. Germline assignment: CDR1 GTSNPN and CDR2 SVGIG (reference sequence). CDR3 in amino acids: CACTPGQGINQPQHF. In DNA, the CDR3 is TGTGCCTGCACTCCGGGACAGGGGATCAATCAGCCCCAGCATTTT. The complete variable domain, with remaining parts taken from reference TRBV30 and TRBJ1-5, reads SQTIHQWPATLVQPVGSPLSLECTVEGTSNPNLYWYRQAAGRGLQLLFYSVGIGQISSEVPQNLSASRPQDRQFILSSKKLLLSDSGFYLCACTPGQGINQPQHFGDGTRLSIL.

This clonotype was picked up a small number of times. Just one base apart from a much larger clone, this may be a read error. J is TRBJ1-6 and V is TRBV30; TRBD1 is a possible D gene (5 bases). Per the germline V gene, CDR1 is GTSNPN and CDR2 is SVGIG (reference sequence). This CDR3 is built from 13 residues. Deletions cut 8 bases from V and 6 bases from J, with 14 bases between. CDR3 residues: CASGLGPNSPLHF. CDR3 nucleotides: TGTGCCAGCGGGCTGGGGCCTAATTCACCCCTCCACTTT.

This clonotype was observed once. The CDR3 here is CASSEEGRNQTYGYTF. In DNA, the CDR3 is TGTGCCAGCAGTGAAGAAGGACGGAACCAAACTTATGGCTACACCTTC. The J gene is TRBJ1-2, the V gene TRBV2; D not resolved. The CDR3 totals 16 residues. Trimming shortened V by 1 base and J by 5 bases, and 17 bases separated the two germline ends. CDR1 and CDR2 (germline): SNHLY, FYNNEI.

This clonotype was recorded many times. The V call is TRBV5-5, the J call TRBJ1-4, with 7 bases matching TRBD1. Trimming removed 4 bases from V and 7 bases from J; junction bases left unmatched: 10. The germline gives CDR1 SGHKS, CDR2 YYEKEE (reference sequence). The CDR3 loop spans 15 amino acids. CDR3 amino acids: CASSHHRGGSEKLFF. The CDR3, as DNA: TGTGCCAGCAGCCACCACAGGGGAGGGAGTGAAAAACTGTTTTTT.

The rearrangement uses TRBV29-1 and TRBJ1-2, with D unresolved. The CDR3 spans 12 residues. Germline assignment: CDR1 SQVTM and CDR2 ANQGSEA. Trimming cost V 4 bases and J 3 bases, with 9 bases left between them. In DNA form, the CDR3 reads TGCAGCGTTGCTCCTCAGGACTATGGCTACACCTTC. Its translation is CSVAPQDYGYTF.

V usage is TRBV15 and J usage is TRBJ2-7, with 7 bases matching TRBD2. Germline V CDR1 and CDR2: LNHNV, YYDKDF (reference sequence). Trimming took 1 base from V and 4 from J; bases not matched to a gene: 4. The CDR3 is 14 amino acids. The CDR3 region is CATSRVGGEYEQYF. The CDR3 DNA follows: TGTGCCACCAGCAGAGTGGGGGGGGAATACGAGCAGTACTTC.

The chain combines TRBV5-1 with TRBJ2-2, with 11 bases identical to TRBD1. The CDR3 extends over 19 amino acids. J gave up 5 bases and V 4 bases, and 16 bases lay outside the gene matches. Germline lookup yields CDR1 SGHRS and CDR2 YFSETQ. The CDR3 loop reads CASSPPRTGGRTDTGELFF. CDR3 coding DNA: TGCGCCAGCAGCCCTCCTAGGACAGGGGGCCGGACAGATACCGGGGAGCTGTTTTTT.

The sample holds many counts of this clonotype. The CDR3 region is CASSFQGGAEAFF. The DNA of the CDR3 is TGTGCCAGCAGCTTTCAGGGCGGGGCTGAAGCTTTCTTT. The genes are TRBV5-4 and TRBJ1-1, with D possibly TRBD1 on 5 matching bases. CDR1 and CDR2 from the germline V gene are SGHNT and YYREEE (reference sequence). This CDR3 contains 13 residues. Trimming removed 2 bases at V and 6 bases at J, with 11 bases between.

At least ten counts were recorded for this clonotype. This sequence joins TRBV9 and TRBJ2-1; perhaps TRBD1 as D (6 bases). V was cut by 6 bases and J by 2 bases, with 12 bases left in between. This CDR3 contains 14 residues. The V gene's germline CDR1 is SGDLS and CDR2 YYNGEE. CDR3 residues: CASTPGTTYNEQFF. CDR3 DNA: TGTGCCAGCACCCCCGGGACAACCTACAATGAGCAGTTCTTC.

This clonotype was recorded at least ten times. The chain is built from TRBV2 and TRBJ1-3; 7 nucleotides line up with TRBD1. The CDR3 length is 16 residues. Germline CDR1 is SNHLY and CDR2 is FYNNEI. Trimming took 1 base from V and 0 from J; bases not matched to a gene: 3. The DNA for the CDR3 is TGTGCCAGCAGTGAAGAAGGGGACAGCTCTGGAAACACCATATATTTT. It encodes CASSEEGDSSGNTIYF.

The gene calls are TRBV19 and TRBJ1-6; D may be TRBD1 (5 bases). V lost 3 bases and J lost 9, with 18 bases in between. CDR1 is LNHDA, CDR2 SQIVND, per germline (reference sequence). The CDR3 length is 16 residues. The CDR3 bases are TGTGCCAGTAGTATCGCAACAGGACACGTCTTTTCACCCCTCCACTTT. Protein product: CASSIATGHVFSPLHF.

This clonotype was counted at least ten times. The chain is built from TRBV11-2 and TRBJ1-1; D is uncertain. CDR3 size: 14 residues. CDR1 and CDR2 (germline): SGHAT, FQNNGV. V was shortened by 5 bases and J by 2 bases, with 12 bases between the two germline ends. Written as DNA, the CDR3 is TGTGCCAGCAGCCTTCTCACAGACAACACTGAAGCTTTCTTT. Protein sequence: CASSLLTDNTEAFF.

This clonotype was detected ten times or more. This sequence joins TRBV24-1 and TRBJ2-1; D assignment may be TRBD1 or TRBD2 (7 bases each). The ends were cut back, 3 bases at V and 10 bases at J, with 24 bases in the middle. The CDR3 consists of 17 residues. Germline values: CDR1 KGHDR, CDR2 SFDVKD. In nucleotides, the CDR3 is TGTGCCACCAGTGATCAGACAGGGAGGGCCCCGGCTGGGGAGCAGTTCTTC. It codes for CATSDQTGRAPAGEQFF.

This chain joins TRBV6-1 and TRBJ2-3, with 8 bases identical to TRBD2. The CDR3 consists of 11 residues. Germline values: CDR1 MNHNS, CDR2 SASEGT. The CDR3 sequence: CASGVTDTQYF. CDR3 nucleotide sequence: TGTGCTAGCGGGGTTACAGATACGCAGTATTTT.

This clonotype came up once. The gene calls are TRBV6-5 and TRBJ1-2; D possibly corresponds to TRBD1 (5 bases). The CDR3 covers 15 residues. Germline loops: CDR1 MNHEY, CDR2 SVGAGI. V shed 6 bases and J shed 0 bases, with 14 bases lying between them. The CDR3 DNA follows: TGTGCCAGCAGATTACAGGAAACAACTAACTATGGCTACACCTTC. Translated, it gives CASRLQETTNYGYTF.

This chain joins TRBV20-1 and TRBJ2-3; tentatively, D is TRBD2 (6 bases). The CDR3 is made up of 13 amino acids. The germline V gene has CDR1 DFQATT and CDR2 SNEGSKA (reference sequence). Between the trimmed V and J ends, which lost 0 bases and 10 bases, there was a span of 14 bases. CDR3 loop: CSARDPEAGPQYF. The CDR3 DNA is TGCAGTGCTAGAGATCCCGAGGCGGGGCCGCAGTATTTT.

V is TRBV20-1 and J is TRBJ1-3; D might be TRBD1 (5 bases). This CDR3 comprises 16 residues. Trimming took 1 base from V and 0 from J, leaving 13 bases between them. The V gene's germline CDR1 is DFQATT and CDR2 SNEGSKA (reference sequence). The CDR3 coding sequence is TGCAGTGCTAGAGCGATTGACGGGGGCTCTGGAAACACCATATATTTT. The encoded protein is CSARAIDGGSGNTIYF.

V usage is TRBV19 and J usage is TRBJ1-5; D ambiguous. Germline CDR1 is LNHDA and CDR2 is SQIVND (reference sequence). V was shortened by 3 bases and J by 5 bases, with 23 bases between the two germline ends. The CDR3 runs 18 residues. The DNA of the CDR3 is TGTGCCAGTAGTATGGGATGGGCCGGAGGTAGGGCCGATCAGCCCCAGCATTTT. Its protein is CASSMGWAGGRADQPQHF.

V gene TRBV9 combines with J gene TRBJ2-7; TRBD2 might be the D (5 bases). Germline V CDR1 and CDR2: SGDLS, YYNGEE. Trimming left V 0 bases short and J 2 bases short, with 12 bases between. The CDR3 extends over 15 amino acids. The CDR3 reads CASSVGGGGAYEQYF. For the CDR3, the DNA is TGTGCCAGCAGCGTAGGAGGAGGAGGCGCCTACGAGCAGTACTTC. Using reference TRBV9 and TRBJ2-7 for the parts outside the CDR3, the full variable domain is DSGVTQTPKHLITATGQRVTLRCSPRSGDLSVYWYQQSLDQGLQFLIQYYNGEERAKGNILERFSAQQFPDLHSELNLSSLELGDSALYFCASSVGGGGAYEQYFGPGTRLTVT.

The table lists this clonotype with a few counts. The chain employs TRBV28 and TRBJ1-3; D perhaps matches TRBD1 (6 bases). There are 14 residues in the CDR3. CDR1 is MDHEN, CDR2 SYDVKM, per germline. V lost 8 bases to trimming and J lost 2 bases, with 13 bases between them. In DNA form, the CDR3 reads TGTGCCAGCCAGGACAGTTCTACTGGAAACACCATATATTTT. Protein product: CASQDSSTGNTIYF.

This clonotype occurred once. The chain has TRBV25-1 and TRBJ1-1; no clear D. The germline V and J ends were trimmed by 8 bases and 7 bases, with 11 bases remaining between them. From germline, CDR1 is MGHDK and CDR2 SYGVNS. The length of the CDR3 is 11 residues. DNA of the CDR3: TGTGCCAGCGTGGACCGTAATGAAGCTTTCTTT. Amino acid sequence: CASVDRNEAFF.

The table lists this clonotype with many counts. The genes are TRBV7-2 and TRBJ1-1; tentative D call: TRBD1 (5 bases). There are 14 residues in the CDR3. The V gene lost 7 bases and the J gene lost 8 bases, with 20 bases spanning the gap. The germline V gene encodes CDR1 SGHTA and CDR2 FQGNSA. The DNA of the CDR3 is TGTGCCAGCACCCCTTTGTTAACCCCAGGGGAAGCTTTCTTT. This sequence encodes CASTPLLTPGEAFF.

This clonotype was seen repeatedly, ten times or more. The chain uses TRBV19 and TRBJ1-2; TRBD1 agrees at 11 bases. The CDR3 is made up of 16 amino acids. V lost 10 bases to trimming and J lost 5 bases; unmatched junction nucleotides: 15. CDR1 and CDR2 (germline): LNHDA, SQIVND (reference sequence). The DNA of the CDR3 is TGTGCCACCCGGGACAGGGGGTTGCCGACCTCTTATGGCTACACCTTC. It specifies CATRDRGLPTSYGYTF.

This clonotype showed up many times. The chain joins TRBV5-1 to TRBJ2-5; tentative D call: TRBD1 (6 bases). The V end lost 4 bases, the J end lost 5 bases, and 24 bases lay between the germline ends. The V gene's germline CDR1 is SGHRS and CDR2 YFSETQ. The CDR3 extends over 17 amino acids. The CDR3 region is CASSTPVGAGAVETQYF. The DNA of the CDR3 is TGCGCCAGCAGCACCCCCGTGGGGGCCGGGGCTGTGGAGACCCAGTACTTC.

Concerning this clonotype itself: A much larger clone is a single base away; this may be a read error. V is TRBV5-4 and J is TRBJ1-4; 7 bases map to TRBD1. The CDR3 runs 16 residues. Germline V gene data show CDR1 as SGHNT and CDR2 as YYREEE (reference sequence). The CDR3 DNA sequence: TGTGCCAGCAGCCTCGCCCTACAGGGGTCAAATGAAAAACCGTTTTTT. Protein product: CASSLALQGSNEKPFF. The whole variable domain, filled in from reference TRBV5-4 and TRBJ1-4, reads ETGVTQSPTHLIKTRGQQVTLRCSSQSGHNTVSWYQQALGQGPQFIFQYYREEENGRGNFPPRFSGLQFPNYSSELNVNALELDDSALYLCASSLALQGSNEKPFFGSGTQLSVL.

The chain recombines TRBV29-1 with TRBJ1-2; 7 bases are a match to TRBD1. In germline, CDR1 is SQVTM, CDR2 ANQGSEA. V dropped 7 bases and J dropped 2; count of bases not matched to a gene: 7. This CDR3 contains 13 residues. The CDR3 sequence: CSARDSQNYGYTF. The CDR3 coding sequence is TGCAGCGCCCGGGACAGTCAGAACTATGGCTACACCTTC.